Shown below are 27 T cell receptor beta chains from a single sample sequenced in a study of control samples from healthy donors and cancer patients. Generated by immunoSEQ multiplex PCR, the TCRdb table keeps only in-frame clones and is missing some. The sample includes 90,000 or so clones, roughly nine tenths seen only once; the top ten take under 10%. The source material was PBMCs. The receptors were gathered from a woman aged 45 to 65 with colorectal cancer.

The chain couples TRBV15 to TRBJ2-2; D is perhaps TRBD1 or TRBD2 (5 bases each). With 3 bases removed from V and 0 bases from J, the gap between germline ends came to 11 bases. This CDR3 comprises 16 residues. The germline gives CDR1 LNHNV, CDR2 YYDKDF (reference sequence). The CDR3 spells CATSRGRPANTGELFF. The DNA for the CDR3 is TGTGCCACCAGCAGGGGACGGCCCGCGAACACCGGGGAGCTGTTTTTT.

The V call is TRBV4-1, the J call TRBJ1-2, with D maybe TRBD1 (6 bases). V dropped 1 base and J dropped 4 bases, with 13 bases sitting between them. Germline V gene sequence: CDR1 MGHRA, CDR2 YSYEKL. This CDR3 is built from 15 residues. This CDR3 reads CASSQALQGAYGYTF. CDR3 sequence (DNA): TGCGCCAGCAGCCAAGCCCTACAGGGAGCCTATGGCTACACCTTC.

V gene TRBV6-6 combines with J gene TRBJ2-2; maybe TRBD2 (6 bases). Germline V lookup: CDR1 MNHNY, CDR2 SVGAGI (reference sequence). V lost 6 bases and J 1 base, leaving 9 bases between the germline ends. The CDR3 consists of 14 residues. CDR3 DNA sequence: TGTGCCAGCAGGCGGGGCCAGAACACCGGGGAGCTGTTTTTT. This translates into CASRRGQNTGELFF.

This clone was detected once. This sequence joins TRBV10-3 and TRBJ1-1; the match to TRBD1 covers 9 bases. V lost 10 bases to trimming and J lost 4 bases; unmatched junction nucleotides: 10. Germline assignment: CDR1 ENHRY and CDR2 SYGVKD. The CDR3 extends over 14 amino acids. The CDR3 DNA sequence: TGTGCCACCGGGGGACAGGGAATGGGCACTGAAGCTTTCTTT. Translation gives CATGGQGMGTEAFF.

This chain's CDR3 is CASSLRDTNTGELFF. CDR3 DNA: TGTGCCAGCAGCTTGAGGGACACGAACACCGGGGAGCTGTTTTTT. The chain has TRBV7-8 and TRBJ2-2, with D possibly matching TRBD1 (6 bases). Trimming shortened V by 3 bases and J by 0 bases, and 8 bases separated the two germline ends. This CDR3 is 15 amino acids long. Germline-derived CDR1 and CDR2 are SGHVS and FQNEAQ.

CDR3 protein: CASSPRVGEGTEAFF. The CDR3 bases are TGTGCCAGCAGCCCCCGTGTTGGGGAAGGCACTGAAGCTTTCTTT. The chain is built from TRBV3-1 (or the pseudogene TRBV3-2) and TRBJ1-1, with unresolved D. Per germline, CDR1 LGHDT and CDR2 YNNKEL (reference sequence). The CDR3 covers 15 residues. Deletions cut 4 bases from V and 4 bases from J, with 16 bases between.

The chain couples TRBV3-1 (or the pseudogene TRBV3-2) to TRBJ2-3; a possible D gene is TRBD2 (6 bases). Trimming removed 0 bases from V and 1 base from J, with 14 bases in between. The CDR3 covers 17 residues. The germline gives CDR1 LGHDT, CDR2 YNNKEL (reference sequence). CDR3 sequence (DNA): TGTGCCAGCAGCCAAGACGGTGCGGGGTGGGGCACAGATACGCAGTATTTT. Residues: CASSQDGAGWGTDTQYF.

The gene calls are TRBV18 and TRBJ1-2, with TRBD1 as a possible D gene (6 bases). The CDR3 extends over 12 amino acids. V was cut by 4 bases and J by 4 bases, with 7 bases left in between. The germline CDR1 and CDR2 sequences are KGHSH and LQKENI. In DNA, the CDR3 is TGTGCCAGCTCACTGGACAGCTATGGCTACACCTTC. This gives the protein CASSLDSYGYTF.

The chain uses TRBV5-1 and TRBJ1-1, with D possibly TRBD1 on 5 matching bases. The CDR3 spans 13 residues. Germline values: CDR1 SGHRS, CDR2 YFSETQ. The V end lost 7 bases, the J end lost 4 bases, and 14 bases lay between the germline ends. In DNA, the CDR3 is TGCGCCAGCTGGAGGGGAAGGAGCACTGAAGCTTTCTTT. The encoded protein is CASWRGRSTEAFF.

This chain connects TRBV11-3 to TRBJ2-3, with D perhaps matching TRBD2 (6 bases). Trimming pared 5 bases from V and 6 bases from J, leaving 9 bases between. Germline CDR1 and CDR2: SGHNT and YENEEA. The CDR3 is 12 amino acids. The CDR3 nucleotides are TGTGCCAGCAGCCCCGGGGGTGATACGCAGTATTTT. Protein product: CASSPGGDTQYF.

In this sample, this clone turned up once. The gene calls are TRBV6-7 and TRBJ1-4, with TRBD1 as a possible D gene (5 bases). TRBV6-7 is designated an ORF whose function remains uncertain. CDR3 length: 17 amino acids. The ends were cut back, 0 bases at V and 7 bases at J, with 18 bases in the middle. In nucleotides, the CDR3 is TGTGCCAGCAGTTACTCGATAAGCGGGTTTGGGGGTGAAAAACTGTTTTTT. Translating gives CASSYSISGFGGEKLFF.

Here the CDR3 reads CASSLPGQYNEQFF. CDR3 coding DNA: TGTGCCAGCAGCTTACCCGGACAGTACAATGAGCAGTTCTTC. This chain connects TRBV7-9 to TRBJ2-1; D is possibly TRBD1 (6 bases). Per germline, CDR1 SEHNR and CDR2 FQNEAQ (reference sequence). V shed 2 bases and J shed 4 bases, with 9 bases lying between them. CDR3 length equals 14 residues.

The chain recombines TRBV5-4 with TRBJ1-1, with D possibly matching TRBD1 (5 bases). Germline V gene data show CDR1 as SGHNT and CDR2 as YYREEE (reference sequence). The V end was cut by 5 bases, the J end by 4 bases, with 9 bases between. There are 12 residues in the CDR3. CDR3 nucleotides: TGTGCCAGCAGTTTTGACAGCACTGAAGCTTTCTTT. Its translation: CASSFDSTEAFF.

The chain uses TRBV10-3 and TRBJ1-1; D is undetermined. Between the trimmed V and J ends, which lost 3 bases and 7 bases, there was a span of 9 bases. CDR1 and CDR2 from the germline V gene are ENHRY and SYGVKD. CDR3 length equals 12 residues. The CDR3 DNA reads TGTGCCATCAGTGACCCGGGCTATGAAGCTTTCTTT. This translates into CAISDPGYEAFF.

The chain uses TRBV6-5 and TRBJ1-4; TRBD1 matches 12 bases. Germline V CDR1 and CDR2: MNHEY, SVGAGI. V lost 4 bases and J lost 8; bases outside the gene matches: 8. The CDR3 runs to 16 residues. In nucleotides, the CDR3 is TGTGCCAGCAGTTTAACTACCGGGACAGGGGGCGAAAAACTGTTTTTT. Protein: CASSLTTGTGGEKLFF.

This sequence joins TRBV7-2 and TRBJ2-3, with 7 bases identical to TRBD1. With V trimmed by 0 bases and J by 5 bases, 5 bases remained unmatched. There are 15 residues in the CDR3. Per germline, CDR1 SGHTA and CDR2 FQGNSA. DNA of the CDR3: TGTGCCAGCAGCTTAGCGTCGACAGGGCTAGATACGCAGTATTTT. Translating it yields CASSLASTGLDTQYF.

The chain carries TRBV6-5 and TRBJ1-6; D not resolved. The CDR3 is made up of 15 amino acids. The V and J ends lost 7 bases and 9 bases respectively, with 19 bases between them. In germline, CDR1 is MNHEY, CDR2 SVGAGI. CDR3 DNA: TGTGCCAGCACCCCCCAGAGTGGGCTTTCTTCACCCCTCCACTTT. This codes for CASTPQSGLSSPLHF.

A word on this clone: Other nucleotide sequences in the sample specify the same CDR3. V gene TRBV3-1 (or the pseudogene TRBV3-2) combines with J gene TRBJ2-7; no firm D call. CDR3 length: 11 residues. Germline values: CDR1 LGHDT, CDR2 YNNKEL (reference sequence). Trimming removed 1 base at V and 6 bases at J, with 4 bases between. CDR3 coding DNA: TGTGCCAGCAGCCAAGGAGTCGAGCAGTACGTC. Encoded protein: CASSQGVEQYV.

J is TRBJ2-1 and V is TRBV30; D possibly uses TRBD1 or TRBD2 (5 bases each). CDR3 length: 16 residues. Trimming removed 3 bases at V and 0 bases at J, with 15 bases between. The germline CDR1 and CDR2 sequences are GTSNPN and SVGIG (reference sequence). The CDR3 DNA sequence: TGTGCCTGGAGGGAAACCGGGGCCAACTCCTACAATGAGCAGTTCTTC. It encodes CAWRETGANSYNEQFF. Based on the CDR3 plus reference TRBV30 and TRBJ2-1, the full variable domain is SQTIHQWPATLVQPVGSPLSLECTVEGTSNPNLYWYRQAAGRGLQLLFYSVGIGQISSEVPQNLSASRPQDRQFILSSKKLLLSDSGFYLCAWRETGANSYNEQFFGPGTRLTVL.

The J gene is TRBJ2-7, the V gene TRBV27; D is perhaps TRBD1 (5 bases). From germline, CDR1 is MNHEY and CDR2 SMNVEV (reference sequence). With 2 bases removed from V and 3 bases from J, the gap between germline ends came to 8 bases. CDR3 size: 13 residues. For the CDR3, the DNA is TGTGCCAGCAGTTTAAGGCAGGGCTACGAGCAGTACGTC. Translating gives CASSLRQGYEQYV.

The chain is built from TRBV25-1 and TRBJ1-2; TRBD1 matches at 8 bases. Per germline, CDR1 MGHDK and CDR2 SYGVNS. CDR3 length: 14 amino acids. V lost 4 bases and J lost 8; bases outside the gene matches: 9. DNA for the CDR3: TGTGCCAGCAGTGCCCGGACAGGGAGGAGCGGCTACACCTTC. Amino acid sequence: CASSARTGRSGYTF.

V and J are TRBV4-1 and TRBJ1-1; D may be TRBD1 (5 bases). CDR1 is MGHRA, CDR2 YSYEKL, per germline. The CDR3 runs to 15 residues. V lost 1 base and J lost 3, with 12 bases in between. CDR3 DNA sequence: TGCGCCAGCAGCCAAGGGGTCGGGGGTTACACTGAAGCTTTCTTT. This translates into CASSQGVGGYTEAFF.

The chain links TRBV23-1 to TRBJ1-3; TRBD1 is a possible D gene (5 bases). TRBV23-1 is reported as an ORF; its role is uncertain. Trimming shortened V by 7 bases and J by 0 bases, and 22 bases separated the two germline ends. CDR3 length equals 18 residues. CDR3 coding DNA: TGCGCCAGCACCACGGCCGATAGGGGCAGTCCCTCTGGAAACACCATATATTTT. It codes for CASTTADRGSPSGNTIYF.

This clone has a handful of counts. The rearrangement joins TRBV6-2 or TRBV6-3 to TRBJ2-1; 12 nucleotides agree with TRBD2. After removal of 2 bases from V and 8 bases from J, the junction contained 10 bases not matched to a gene. The CDR3 has 17 residues. Looked up from germline, CDR1 is MNHEY and CDR2 is SVGEGT. This CDR3 is CASSYQTSGGPTDEQFF. The CDR3 coding sequence is TGTGCCAGCAGTTACCAAACTAGCGGGGGGCCTACGGATGAGCAGTTCTTC.

V is TRBV4-3 and J is TRBJ2-1, with TRBD2 matching over 9 bases. The germline gives CDR1 LGHNA, CDR2 YSLEER. The CDR3 loop spans 16 amino acids. V lost 4 bases to trimming and J lost 4 bases; unmatched junction nucleotides: 8. The DNA of the CDR3 is TGCGCCAGCAGCCCCGGGGGCGGGGGGGATTACAATGAGCAGTTCTTC. This translates into CASSPGGGGDYNEQFF.

The chain links TRBV19 to TRBJ1-4; possible D gene TRBD1, 5 bases. Germline CDR1 LNHDA, CDR2 SQIVND (reference sequence). Trimming took 3 bases from V and 8 from J, leaving 13 bases between them. This CDR3 has 14 residues. This chain's CDR3 is CASSIGAAPEKLFF. Written as DNA, the CDR3 is TGTGCCAGTAGTATTGGGGCAGCCCCAGAAAAACTGTTTTTT.

The chain links TRBV9 to TRBJ2-3; the D gene is possibly TRBD1 (6 bases). CDR3 length: 14 amino acids. Per the germline V gene, CDR1 is SGDLS and CDR2 is YYNGEE. Trimming removed 4 bases at V and 10 bases at J, with 19 bases between. The DNA for the CDR3 is TGTGCCAGCAGCCCGCTAAACCTCGGACAGCCGCAGTATTTT. Translated, it gives CASSPLNLGQPQYF.